This is a list of T cell receptor beta chains from one sample in a study of T cell responses to AZD1222 COVID-19 vaccine. The table came from immunoSEQ multiplex PCR; TCRdb's copy has only in-frame clones and leaves some out. Among about 110,000 clones listed, around 96% were seen once. The sequences come from peripheral blood, collected on day 0 of AZD1222 vaccination. These receptors were obtained from an adult in good health. Both conserved end residues are part of each CDR3. The D gene is left open where the match is weak. For some rows the clone size is stated as once, few or many, or as a class when expanded; others skip it.

CDR3 DNA,CDR3 protein,D gene,V gene,clone size,J gene
TGTGCCATAGCTTTCTCCGGGACAGGGGTGGTCAATGAGCAGTTCTTC,CAIAFSGTGVVNEQFF,TRBD1,TRBV10-3,.,TRBJ2-1
TGCAGCGTTTGGACAGGGAACACCGGGGAGCTGTTTTTT,CSVWTGNTGELFF,TRBD1,TRBV29-1,.,TRBJ2-2
TGTGCCAGCAGCCCTGGGACCCCGGGAGGTGAGCAGTTCTTC,CASSPGTPGGEQFF,TRBD2,TRBV7-3,.,TRBJ2-1
TGTGCCAGTAGTATTGACAGGGAAGATGGCCAGCCCCAGCATTTT,CASSIDREDGQPQHF,TRBD1,TRBV19,.,TRBJ1-5
TGTGCCAGCAGTTCTACCCGGACAGGGAAAAATGAAGCTTTCTTT,CASSSTRTGKNEAFF,TRBD1,TRBV28,.,TRBJ1-1
TGTGCCAGCAGTGTATCCGATCACCAAGAGACCCAGTACTTC,CASSVSDHQETQYF,.,TRBV25-1,.,TRBJ2-5
TGTGCCAGCAGCCGCAATGGGGGGACAGGGGAAAGCTATGGCTACACCTTC,CASSRNGGTGESYGYTF,TRBD1,TRBV3-1/TRBV3-2,few,TRBJ1-2
TGTGCCAGCAGCGTATCTGCGGGGGGCTCCTACGAGCAGTACTTC,CASSVSAGGSYEQYF,TRBD2,TRBV9,.,TRBJ2-7
TGCAGTTTGGAACCGACAGATACGCAGTATTTT,CSLEPTDTQYF,.,TRBV20-1,.,TRBJ2-3
TGTGCCAGCAGCTCTGATAGGGAGACCCAGTACTTC,CASSSDRETQYF,.,TRBV11-2,.,TRBJ2-5
TGTGCCAGCAGTGTACTAGCTCCATCCACAGATACGCAGTATTTT,CASSVLAPSTDTQYF,.,TRBV2,once,TRBJ2-3
TGTGCCAGCAGTCGCGGTGCTGGTGAGCAGTTCTTC,CASSRGAGEQFF,.,TRBV2,.,TRBJ2-1
TGTGCCAGCAGCTTAGTGGTGGGGAGCGCTCCCTACGAGCAGTACTTC,CASSLVVGSAPYEQYF,.,TRBV11-2,.,TRBJ2-7
TGTGCCAGCAGGGGGCGGGGGCTATTGGACTATGGCTACACCTTC,CASRGRGLLDYGYTF,.,TRBV28,.,TRBJ1-2
TGTGCCAGCAGTGAATGGCAGGGTATTCGGGAGACCCAGTACTTC,CASSEWQGIRETQYF,.,TRBV6-1,once,TRBJ2-5
TGTGCCAGCAGCTTAGACGGAAACACTGAAGCTTTCTTT,CASSLDGNTEAFF,.,TRBV11-3,.,TRBJ1-1
TGCGCCAGCAGCCGGGCGACAGGGAACGGGGAGCTGTTTTTT,CASSRATGNGELFF,TRBD1,TRBV4-3,.,TRBJ2-2
TGTGCCAGTAGCCTACAGGGGGCGGTTAACTATGGCTACACCTTC,CASSLQGAVNYGYTF,TRBD1,TRBV19,.,TRBJ1-2
TGTGCCAGCAGCTTAGACAGGGGGGAGACCCAGTACTTC,CASSLDRGETQYF,TRBD1,TRBV7-2,.,TRBJ2-5
TGTGCCAGCAGTTTCCTCGGACAGGGGGGAGTGGATACGCAGTATTTT,CASSFLGQGGVDTQYF,TRBD1,TRBV27,.,TRBJ2-3
TGTGCCAGCAGCCCCAGATCCTCAGGGATTGAGACCCAGTACTTC,CASSPRSSGIETQYF,.,TRBV11-3,.,TRBJ2-5
TGTGCCAGCAGTGCAAGTTCCGGACAGACGAACACTGAAGCTTTCTTT,CASSASSGQTNTEAFF,.,TRBV2,few,TRBJ1-1
TGTGCCAGCCGGGACCCCAATTCACCCCTCCACTTT,CASRDPNSPLHF,.,TRBV25-1,.,TRBJ1-6
TGTGCCAGCAGCCTCGGAGAGATTTACAATGAGCAGTTCTTC,CASSLGEIYNEQFF,.,TRBV5-5,few,TRBJ2-1
TGTGCCAGCAGTTTTTACAGGGAGGAGGATTCACCCCTCCACTTT,CASSFYREEDSPLHF,.,TRBV6-5,.,TRBJ1-6
TGTGCCAGTAGTTTCGGCGGCGGGAACACTGAAGCTTTCTTT,CASSFGGGNTEAFF,.,TRBV19,.,TRBJ1-1
TGTGCCAGCAGTGAACCGACAGGCCGAAGCTTTGAGCAGTTCTTC,CASSEPTGRSFEQFF,.,TRBV25-1,.,TRBJ2-1
TGTGCCAGCAGTGGTCGGGGACTGGGCTGGACTGAAGCTTTCTTT,CASSGRGLGWTEAFF,.,TRBV6-2/TRBV6-3,once,TRBJ1-1
TGTGCCTGGAGTGCTATGACAGATACGCAGTATTTT,CAWSAMTDTQYF,.,TRBV30,.,TRBJ2-3
TGCGCCAGCAGCCCGGGACAGCACACAGATACGCAGTATTTT,CASSPGQHTDTQYF,TRBD1,TRBV5-1,.,TRBJ2-3
TGTGCCAGCCATAGTTCGAGAGTAAATGGCTACACCTTC,CASHSSRVNGYTF,.,TRBV2,.,TRBJ1-2
TGTGCCAGTAGCACGTGGCGGGGGGGCGCTTCAGATACGCAGTATTTT,CASSTWRGGASDTQYF,TRBD2,TRBV19,.,TRBJ2-3
TGTGCCAGCTGTCTACTTGTCAGTCAGGCAGATACGCAGTATTTT,CASCLLVSQADTQYF,.,TRBV5-6,.,TRBJ2-3
TGTGCCAGCAGCTTGGCGGCCCGACCCAACGAGCAGTACTTC,CASSLAARPNEQYF,.,TRBV5-6,.,TRBJ2-7
TGTGCCAGCAGTTACTCGCACCTTTACGAGCAGTACTTC,CASSYSHLYEQYF,.,TRBV6-5,once,TRBJ2-7
TGTGCCAGCAGTCCGACCCTAAACTATGGCTACACCTTC,CASSPTLNYGYTF,.,TRBV6-5,.,TRBJ1-2
TGTGCCAGCAGAGGGACAGGGGAGCACGAGCAGTACTTC,CASRGTGEHEQYF,TRBD1,TRBV27,.,TRBJ2-7
TGTGCCAGCAGATCGACAGCTTTTCCTTCGCGGGGCTACACCTTC,CASRSTAFPSRGYTF,.,TRBV13,.,TRBJ1-2
TGTGCCAGCAGTCCAAGAGGAGGGGTGTCTTTCTTT,CASSPRGGVSFF,.,TRBV6-5,.,TRBJ1-1
TGTGCCAGTAGTATACAGTTACTAGCGTTGAATGAGCAGTTCTTC,CASSIQLLALNEQFF,TRBD2,TRBV19,once,TRBJ2-1
TGTGCCAGCAGTTACCAGGGGAATCAGCCCCAGCATTTT,CASSYQGNQPQHF,.,TRBV6-5,few,TRBJ1-5